This entry is about one T cell receptor (beta chain). This sample was included in a study of cytomegalovirus exposure and HLA in healthy donors. CDR3 size: 12 residues. CDR1 is SGHAT, CDR2 FQNNGV, per germline. V lost 0 bases, J lost 6 bases, and 5 bases lay in between. 13 Jbeta primers and 60 Vbeta primers were used for the PCR. The method was immunoSEQ multiplex PCR; TCRdb's version includes in-frame clones alone and lacks a portion of them. Seen in this sample are tens of thousands of clones; the ten most common clones hold more than 15%. The TCR originated in a boy between 10 and 17 years old in good health and CMV-seronegative. V and J are TRBV11-2 and TRBJ1-2; D may be TRBD1 (5 bases). Input material: PBMCs. The CDR3 protein is CASSLEGDGYTF. The CDR3 DNA reads TGTGCCAGCAGCTTAGAAGGGGATGGCTACACCTTC.